The 5 T cell receptor beta chains below come from one sample, sequenced in a study of T cells in narcolepsy. This table comes from immunoSEQ multiplex PCR, and its TCRdb copy is limited to in-frame clones, with some not included. The table has over 7,500 clones, 61% seen once. The sequencing input was CD45RA- memory CD8+ T cells from PBMCs. The receptors were gathered from a human donor with narcolepsy.

The rearrangement uses TRBV10-1 and TRBJ2-1; 7 nucleotides line up with TRBD1. Unmatched junction bases numbered 9, after V lost 3 bases and J lost 7 bases. In germline, CDR1 is WNHNN, CDR2 SYGVQD (reference sequence). The CDR3 loop spans 15 amino acids. The CDR3 sequence: CASSDKGAKGNEQFF. As DNA, the CDR3 is TGCGCCAGCAGTGATAAGGGGGCGAAAGGGAATGAGCAGTTCTTC.

For this clone: The junction departs from the called germline gene at one end, perhaps through a read error. The genes are TRBV7-7 and TRBJ2-3; 8 bases are shared with TRBD2. Germline V gene sequence: CDR1 SSHAT, CDR2 FNYEAQ (reference sequence). The CDR3 runs to 13 residues. CDR3 DNA: TGTGCTAGCAGCCCTACTAGCGGAGATACGCAGTATTTT. Translated: CASSPTSGDTQYF.

The rearrangement links TRBV7-9 to TRBJ1-1; TRBD1 matches at 11 bases. The J segment lost 4 bases and the V segment lost 5 bases, leaving 6 bases of the junction unmatched. CDR1 is SEHNR, CDR2 FQNEAQ, per germline (reference sequence). The CDR3 length is 15 residues. The CDR3: CASSQEGTGGTEAFF. DNA of the CDR3: TGTGCCAGCAGCCAAGAGGGGACAGGGGGCACTGAAGCTTTCTTT.

This sequence joins TRBV27 and TRBJ2-1; the match to TRBD1 covers 7 bases. Germline assignment: CDR1 MNHEY and CDR2 SMNVEV (reference sequence). Germline trimming cut 2 bases from V and 3 bases from J; bases unmatched to any gene: 4. This CDR3 has 15 amino acids. The CDR3 region is CASSLGQGDYNEQFF. In DNA, the CDR3 is TGTGCCAGCAGTTTAGGGCAGGGGGACTACAATGAGCAGTTCTTC.

The genes are TRBV4-3 and TRBJ2-3, with D possibly matching TRBD2 (5 bases). The CDR3 is 14 amino acids. V was pared by 10 bases and J by 4 bases, with 18 bases between. The germline gives CDR1 LGHNA, CDR2 YSLEER. DNA for the CDR3: TGCGCCATTCGAGGGCCCACCAGGCCAGATACGCAGTATTTT. This gives the protein CAIRGPTRPDTQYF.